This T cell receptor beta chain was profiled in a study of molecular identifiers for immune sequencing clone quantification. Overall study: Replicate experiments divided RNA from around 20,000 or 100,000 naive CD8 cells into five parts and sequenced four.

Whole-study findings and limits: Clones that exceeded 20 RNA copies held over 98% of effector molecules, yet under 1% in naive cells.

Naive CD8 T cells underwent sorting with the CD8+CD4-CCR7+CD45RA+ definition. Comments on this clonotype: Antigen specificity is unknown. A much larger clone sits a single nucleotide away, making a read error possible.

Listed TCR primers and previously described methods were used for bulk TCR libraries. TCRdb re-analysed the PCR reads in MiXCR, keeping a single row per CDR3 protein. This sample yields under 100,000 distinct CDR3 sequences, of which approximately 23% are seen a single time; 0.6% to 0.9% belongs to the top ten. This TCR was recovered from a human donor in good health. Some libraries in this study had Jurkat cell RNA spiked in. The sequenced sample consisted of naive CD8+ T cells from blood, with Jurkat cell RNA spiked in. Subset of the sample: FACS-sorted CD8+CD4-CCR7+CD45RA+ naive T cells.

The chain's CDR3 is CASSLEVPREDVDEQLF. CDR3 nucleotides: TGTGCCAGCAGCTTAGAAGTCCCGCGGGAGGATGTGGATGAGCAGCTCTTC. The chain is built from TRBV11-2 and TRBJ2-1; TRBD2 agrees at 8 bases. The CDR3 covers 17 residues. Germline V gives CDR1 SGHAT, CDR2 FQNNGV. Full variable domain (rest looked up from reference TRBV11-2 and TRBJ2-1): EAGVAQSPRYKIIEKRQSVAFWCNPISGHATLYWYQQILGQGPKLLIQFQNNGVVDDSQLPKDRFSAERLKGVDSTLKIQPAKLEDSAVYLCASSLEVPREDVDEQLFGPGTRLTVL.